This T cell receptor (beta chain) was documented in a study of radiotherapy plus CTLA-4 blockade in lung cancer. This clone has just one count. Losses at the gene ends were 6 bases for V and 4 bases for J; bases not matched to a gene: 5. CDR3 length: 14 residues. Germline V lookup: CDR1 MNHNS, CDR2 SASEGT. Sequencing used immunoSEQ multiplex PCR; TCRdb keeps in-frame clones, though not all of them. The repertoire includes around 45,000 clones, approximately 76% of them detected once, and roughly 11% sits in the top ten. The input for sequencing was peripheral blood, taken from a patient treated with radiotherapy plus ipilimumab. The rearrangement joins TRBV6-1 to TRBJ2-1; TRBD1 aligns across 8 bases. The TCR was taken from a human donor with non-small cell lung cancer who had stable disease on radiotherapy plus ipilimumab. CDR3 in DNA: TGTGCCAGCAGACCAGGGGGCGCGTACAATGAGCAGTTCTTC. It encodes CASRPGGAYNEQFF.